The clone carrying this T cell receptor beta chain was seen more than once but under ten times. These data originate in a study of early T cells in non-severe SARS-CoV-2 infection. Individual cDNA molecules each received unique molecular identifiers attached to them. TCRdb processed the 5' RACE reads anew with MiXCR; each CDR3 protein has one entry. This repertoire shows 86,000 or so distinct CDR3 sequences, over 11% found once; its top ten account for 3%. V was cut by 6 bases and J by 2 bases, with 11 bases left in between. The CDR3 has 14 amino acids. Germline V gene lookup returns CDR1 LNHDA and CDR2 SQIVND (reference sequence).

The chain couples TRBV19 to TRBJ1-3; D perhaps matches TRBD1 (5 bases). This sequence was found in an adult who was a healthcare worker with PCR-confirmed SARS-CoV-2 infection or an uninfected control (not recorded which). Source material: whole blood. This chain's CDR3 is CASSNRGTGNTIYF. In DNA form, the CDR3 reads TGTGCCAGTAGCAACCGGGGGACTGGAAACACCATATATTTT.